This TCR beta chain derives from a study of radiotherapy plus CTLA-4 blockade in lung cancer. Study-level findings and limits: Per reports, early blood T cell clone dynamics, plus interferon-beta, forecast response most strongly.

Profiling relied on immunoSEQ multiplex PCR, and the TCRdb table lists in-frame clones only, not all of them. This table has under 95,000 clones, about 79% appearing once. Chemo-refractory metastatic non-small-cell lung cancer patients were treated with focal radiation plus CTLA-4 blockade with ipilimumab. Comments on this clone: Its antigen is unidentified.

Germline trimming cut 0 bases from V and 9 bases from J; bases unmatched to any gene: 7. Germline V lookup: CDR1 SGHKS, CDR2 YYEKEE (reference sequence). The CDR3 runs to 15 residues. The source of this sequence is a human donor with non-small cell lung cancer whose response to radiotherapy plus ipilimumab could not be evaluated. Some clones in this sample may be carry-over from other donors' samples. J is TRBJ2-1 and V is TRBV5-5; 9 bases match TRBD2. The input for sequencing was peripheral blood, taken from a patient treated with radiotherapy plus ipilimumab. CDR3: CASSLAPGLAVEQFF. The CDR3, as DNA: TGTGCCAGCAGCTTGGCTCCGGGACTAGCTGTTGAGCAGTTCTTC.